These 4 T cell receptor beta chains originate from one sample sequenced in a study of blood T cell repertoires in COVID-19. The method was immunoSEQ multiplex PCR; TCRdb's version includes in-frame clones alone and lacks a portion of them. The top ten clones hold roughly 10% of a sample with more than 300,000 clones, around 87% of them seen once. Sequencing used peripheral blood. The source is a woman between 25 and 40 years old with COVID-19, enrolled during active disease.

In DNA, the CDR3 is TGTGCCAGCAGCGTAGGACTAGCGGGACGCGACGAGCAGTACTTC. Translating it yields CASSVGLAGRDEQYF. The V call is TRBV6-5, the J call TRBJ2-7; TRBD2 aligns across 12 bases. CDR1 is MNHEY and CDR2 is SVGAGI in the germline V gene. This CDR3 is 15 amino acids long. V shed 6 bases and J 5 bases; nucleotides not matched to a gene: 8.

The J gene is TRBJ2-7, the V gene TRBV28; D gene unclear. The V end was cut by 8 bases, the J end by 2 bases, with 13 bases between. Germline lookup yields CDR1 MDHEN and CDR2 SYDVKM. The CDR3 consists of 13 residues. The CDR3 reads CASHTGQAYEQYF. The CDR3 DNA reads as TGTGCCAGCCACACTGGGCAGGCCTACGAGCAGTACTTC.

This clone was seen only a few times. The chain combines TRBV2 with TRBJ2-1, with 9 bases lining up with TRBD1. Looked up from germline, CDR1 is SNHLY and CDR2 is FYNNEI. The CDR3 has 15 amino acids. Trimming removed 6 bases from V and 3 bases from J; junction bases left unmatched: 6. CDR3: CASSLDRGGYNEQFF. For the CDR3, the DNA is TGTGCCAGCAGCCTAGACAGGGGGGGCTACAATGAGCAGTTCTTC.

This chain connects TRBV5-1 to TRBJ2-7, with TRBD1 as a possible D gene (5 bases). Trimming took off 5 bases at V and 2 bases at J, with 8 bases between the two ends. Germline-derived CDR1 and CDR2 are SGHRS and YFSETQ. CDR3 length: 12 amino acids. The CDR3 sequence is CASRGPTYEQYF. CDR3 nucleotides: TGCGCCAGCAGGGGGCCAACCTACGAGCAGTACTTC.